The 30 T cell receptor beta chains below come from one sample, sequenced in a study of blood T cell repertoires in COVID-19. Libraries were prepared by immunoSEQ multiplex PCR; TCRdb keeps only in-frame clonotypes and omits some of them. The sample lists roughly 40,000 clones; approximately 85% were seen once. The sample consisted of peripheral blood. These receptor sequences come from a human donor in a cohort sampled during active COVID-19.

The chain carries TRBV6-2 or TRBV6-3 and TRBJ2-5, with D tentatively TRBD1 (6 bases). CDR1 is MNHEY, CDR2 SVGEGT, per germline. This CDR3 has 12 residues. Trimming took 2 bases from V and 5 from J, leaving 6 bases between them. CDR3 sequence reads: CASSYRGETQYF. The CDR3 region has the DNA TGTGCCAGCAGTTACAGGGGGGAGACCCAGTACTTC.

This chain joins TRBV28 and TRBJ2-5; TRBD2 might be the D (5 bases). V gave up 4 bases and J gave up 2 bases, with 20 bases separating them. CDR3 length: 17 residues. Germline assignment: CDR1 MDHEN and CDR2 SYDVKM. The CDR3 loop is CASSSPQEADEQETQYF. CDR3 DNA: TGTGCCAGCAGTTCCCCCCAAGAAGCGGATGAACAAGAGACCCAGTACTTC.

The genes are TRBV5-1 and TRBJ2-2, with a tentative D call TRBD1 (6 bases). Between the trimmed V and J ends, which lost 4 bases and 4 bases, there was a span of 14 bases. This CDR3 has 15 residues. Per germline, CDR1 SGHRS and CDR2 YFSETQ. CDR3 in DNA: TGCGCCAGCAGCCCGGTAGGGACATCCACCGGGGAGCTGTTTTTT. The encoded protein is CASSPVGTSTGELFF.

The chain is built from TRBV19 and TRBJ2-2; 9 nucleotides agree with TRBD1. V lost 6 bases, J lost 4 bases, and 9 bases stayed unmatched. Germline loops: CDR1 LNHDA, CDR2 SQIVND (reference sequence). The CDR3 covers 16 residues. Here the CDR3 reads CASRPGQGTRTGELFF. The CDR3 DNA reads TGTGCCAGTAGGCCGGGACAGGGTACTCGCACCGGGGAGCTGTTTTTT.

The chain joins TRBV19 to TRBJ2-3, with D perhaps matching TRBD2 (6 bases). The germline V and J ends were trimmed by 5 bases and 2 bases, with 14 bases remaining between them. Looked up from germline, CDR1 is LNHDA and CDR2 is SQIVND (reference sequence). This CDR3 has 15 amino acids. CDR3 in DNA: TGTGCCAGTAGTCGGACGGGGGACTCCACAGATACGCAGTATTTT. Translating gives CASSRTGDSTDTQYF.

The chain combines TRBV5-8 with TRBJ2-3; perhaps TRBD1 as D (5 bases). The CDR3 is made up of 14 amino acids. V was trimmed by 3 bases and J by 2 bases, leaving 10 bases between them. Germline-derived CDR1 and CDR2 are SGHTS and YDEGEE. The CDR3 nucleotides read TGTGCCAGCAGCTGGGGCCTAACCACAGATACGCAGTATTTT. Amino acids: CASSWGLTTDTQYF.

J is TRBJ1-1 and V is TRBV2; D ambiguous. CDR3 length equals 12 residues. Germline lookup yields CDR1 SNHLY and CDR2 FYNNEI. Trimming pared 7 bases from V and 2 bases from J, leaving 8 bases between. Here the CDR3 DNA reads TGTGCCAGCAAGCGGCTTAACACTGAAGCTTTCTTT. Translation: CASKRLNTEAFF.

The chain carries TRBV7-2 and TRBJ1-6; 11 positions match TRBD1. This CDR3 has 16 residues. Germline trimming cut 1 base from V and 11 bases from J; bases unmatched to any gene: 7. Germline loops: CDR1 SGHTA, CDR2 FQGNSA. CDR3 bases: TGTGCCAGCAGCTTAGGGGTGGGACAGGGGGATCCACCCCTCCACTTT. This gives the protein CASSLGVGQGDPPLHF.

This chain links TRBV18 with TRBJ2-7; D may be TRBD2 (6 bases). V was trimmed by 3 bases and J by 1 base, leaving 10 bases between them. This CDR3 region has 14 residues. The germline gives CDR1 KGHSH, CDR2 LQKENI. The CDR3 bases are TGTGCCAGCTCACCGGGACTGCTGTCCTACGAGCAGTACTTC. This translates into CASSPGLLSYEQYF.

The rearrangement uses TRBV7-2 and TRBJ1-5; no clear D. This CDR3 has 13 residues. The ends were cut back, 1 base at V and 9 bases at J, with 10 bases in the middle. CDR1 SGHTA and CDR2 FQGNSA come from the germline V gene. CDR3 amino acids: CASSLGAASPQHF. CDR3 bases: TGTGCCAGCAGCTTAGGCGCGGCCTCGCCCCAGCATTTT.

The chain recombines TRBV27 with TRBJ2-7; unclear D gene. The germline CDR1 and CDR2 sequences are MNHEY and SMNVEV (reference sequence). V was trimmed by 7 bases and J by 2 bases, leaving 9 bases between them. The CDR3 is made up of 12 amino acids. The CDR3: CASTVPAYEQYF. CDR3 sequence (DNA): TGTGCCAGCACCGTCCCGGCCTACGAGCAGTACTTC.

The chain couples TRBV10-1 to TRBJ2-1, with unresolved D. This CDR3 region has 15 residues. Per germline, CDR1 WNHNN and CDR2 SYGVQD (reference sequence). The ends were cut back, 4 bases at V and 4 bases at J, with 14 bases in the middle. In nucleotides, the CDR3 is TGCGCCAGCAGTGCCTCGCTGACCGGGTACAATGAGCAGTTCTTC. Translating gives CASSASLTGYNEQFF.

V is TRBV5-1 and J is TRBJ2-1; D call uncertain. CDR1 and CDR2 from the germline V gene are SGHRS and YFSETQ. The V gene lost 3 bases and the J gene lost 0 bases, with 13 bases spanning the gap. The CDR3 runs to 16 residues. This CDR3 is CASSYSTPDSYNEQFF. The CDR3 bases are TGCGCCAGCAGCTACTCGACTCCAGACTCCTACAATGAGCAGTTCTTC.

The J gene is TRBJ1-4, the V gene TRBV18, with 8 bases lining up with TRBD1. This CDR3 spans 14 amino acids. Looked up from germline, CDR1 is KGHSH and CDR2 is LQKENI. The J segment lost 8 bases and the V segment lost 3 bases, leaving 5 bases of the junction unmatched. The DNA of the CDR3 is TGTGCCAGCTCACCGACAGGGGTAATCGAAAAACTGTTTTTT. Encoded protein: CASSPTGVIEKLFF.

This clone has a handful of counts. The chain couples TRBV28 to TRBJ1-2; a possible D gene is TRBD1 (6 bases). There are 15 residues in the CDR3. Trimming pared 5 bases from V and 8 bases from J, leaving 21 bases between. Per germline, CDR1 MDHEN and CDR2 SYDVKM. CDR3 nucleotide sequence: TGTGCCAGCAGTACCCCTTGGACAGAGAGAGGGGGCTACACCTTC. This gives the protein CASSTPWTERGGYTF.

The chain employs TRBV5-5 and TRBJ1-3; the D gene is possibly TRBD1 (6 bases). Trimming took off 1 base at V and 4 bases at J, with 12 bases between the two ends. Germline V gives CDR1 SGHKS, CDR2 YYEKEE (reference sequence). The CDR3 extends over 15 amino acids. The CDR3 coding sequence is TGTGCCAGCAGCTTGCCCTGGGGGCTCGGAAACACCATATATTTT. This encodes CASSLPWGLGNTIYF.

V and J are TRBV2 and TRBJ1-6; 8 nucleotides align to TRBD1. Germline V gene data show CDR1 as SNHLY and CDR2 as FYNNEI. This CDR3 is built from 18 residues. The J segment lost 0 bases and the V segment lost 6 bases, leaving 10 bases of the junction unmatched. This CDR3 reads CASSARRTGSSYNSPLHF. In DNA form, the CDR3 reads TGTGCCAGCAGCGCTCGCAGGACAGGGAGCTCCTATAATTCACCCCTCCACTTT.

This rearrangement joins TRBV10-3 to TRBJ2-4; possible D gene TRBD2, 5 bases. Trimming took 0 bases from V and 3 from J, leaving 12 bases between them. Germline CDR1 ENHRY, CDR2 SYGVKD. This CDR3 comprises 16 residues. The DNA of the CDR3 is TGTGCCATCAGTGAGTCAGGGTTAGAGGGCAAAAACATTCAGTACTTC. It encodes CAISESGLEGKNIQYF.

The chain uses TRBV28 and TRBJ2-1; 8 bases line up with TRBD2. Losses at the gene ends were 3 bases for V and 7 bases for J; bases not matched to a gene: 11. This CDR3 comprises 16 residues. Germline values: CDR1 MDHEN, CDR2 SYDVKM. CDR3 residues: CASSLGPGGPSNEQFF. Written as DNA, the CDR3 is TGTGCCAGCAGTTTGGGCCCGGGGGGGCCAAGTAATGAGCAGTTCTTC.

V and J are TRBV7-8 and TRBJ2-7; D may be TRBD2 (6 bases). Germline V gene data show CDR1 as SGHVS and CDR2 as FQNEAQ. Trimming stripped 5 bases from V and 5 bases from J, with 16 bases between. CDR3 size: 14 residues. CDR3 coding DNA: TGTGCCAGCAGCCGCCAGGAGGGTTGGAACGAGCAGTACTTC. Its protein is CASSRQEGWNEQYF. The variable domain in full, with the rest retrieved from reference TRBV7-8 and TRBJ2-7, is GAGVSQSPRYKVAKRGQDVALRCDPISGHVSLFWYQQALGQGPEFLTYFQNEAQLDKSGLPSDRFFAERPEGSVSTLKIQRTQQEDSAVYLCASSRQEGWNEQYFGPGTRLTVT.

By sample fraction, this clone is medium-sized. This chain links TRBV5-1 with TRBJ1-4; 7 positions agree with TRBD1. Germline CDR1 is SGHRS and CDR2 is YFSETQ. V lost 4 bases to trimming and J lost 6 bases; unmatched junction nucleotides: 9. This CDR3 region has 15 residues. CDR3 nucleotide sequence: TGCGCCAGCAGCCGGCGGACAGGAACATATGAAAAACTGTTTTTT. This translates into CASSRRTGTYEKLFF.

The chain joins TRBV5-6 to TRBJ1-2, with 10 bases aligning to TRBD1. The length of the CDR3 is 16 residues. V lost 0 bases, J lost 8 bases, and 10 bases stayed unmatched. Germline V CDR1 and CDR2: SGHDT, YYEEEE. CDR3 in DNA: TGTGCCAGCAGCTTGGCCCTCGGACAGGGGGGAAGCGGCTACACCTTC. Protein: CASSLALGQGGSGYTF.

The chain employs TRBV3-1 (or the pseudogene TRBV3-2) and TRBJ2-3, with 8 bases identical to TRBD1. CDR1 and CDR2 from the germline V gene are LGHDT and YNNKEL (reference sequence). Losses at the gene ends were 5 bases for V and 0 bases for J; bases not matched to a gene: 10. CDR3 length equals 17 residues. The CDR3 region is CASSATGTGRSTDTQYF. The CDR3 bases are TGTGCCAGCAGCGCAACCGGGACAGGACGTAGCACAGATACGCAGTATTTT.

This clone occurred many times. The rearrangement links TRBV7-8 to TRBJ2-7; 10 bases agree with TRBD1. The CDR3 totals 13 residues. V dropped 1 base and J dropped 6; count of bases not matched to a gene: 0. Germline CDR1 SGHVS, CDR2 FQNEAQ. The CDR3 loop is CASSLGTGGEQYF. CDR3 coding DNA: TGTGCCAGCAGCTTAGGGACAGGGGGCGAGCAGTACTTC.

This chain uses TRBV6-5 with TRBJ1-3; TRBD1 agrees at 7 bases. J was trimmed by 2 bases and V by 0 bases; bases with no gene match: 4. This CDR3 has 16 amino acids. Per the germline V gene, CDR1 is MNHEY and CDR2 is SVGAGI. DNA for the CDR3: TGTGCCAGCAGTTACTCTTCCGGGACAGCTGGAAACACCATATATTTT. Its translation: CASSYSSGTAGNTIYF.

The table lists this clone with a count of one. V and J are TRBV5-1 and TRBJ2-7, with a weak D call TRBD1 (6 bases). From germline, CDR1 is SGHRS and CDR2 YFSETQ. The germline V and J ends were trimmed by 4 bases and 0 bases, with 11 bases remaining between them. This CDR3 is 14 amino acids long. CDR3 nucleotide sequence: TGCGCCAGCAGCGACAGGACGAGCTCCTACGAGCAGTACTTC. It is translated as CASSDRTSSYEQYF.

The gene calls are TRBV20-1 and TRBJ2-7; possibly TRBD2 for D (6 bases). There are 11 residues in the CDR3. The germline V gene encodes CDR1 DFQATT and CDR2 SNEGSKA (reference sequence). Trimming shortened V by 1 base and J by 9 bases, and 10 bases separated the two germline ends. CDR3 bases: TGCAGTGCTAGAGCGGGGGAAGGGCAGTACTTC. It translates to CSARAGEGQYF.

The chain has TRBV5-4 and TRBJ2-3; TRBD1 aligns across 9 bases. J lost 7 bases, V lost 4 bases, and 1 base had no gene match. CDR1 and CDR2 (germline): SGHNT, YYREEE (reference sequence). The CDR3 totals 12 residues. DNA of the CDR3: TGTGCCAGCAGCGGACAGGGGTATACGCAGTATTTT. It specifies CASSGQGYTQYF.

The chain recombines TRBV10-1 with TRBJ2-5; 9 positions match TRBD1. The germline CDR1 and CDR2 sequences are WNHNN and SYGVQD (reference sequence). J lost 7 bases, V lost 0 bases, and 9 bases had no gene match. The CDR3 consists of 16 residues. CDR3: CASSESGTGICLTQYF. The CDR3 nucleotides are TGCGCCAGCAGTGAGTCCGGGACAGGGATATGTTTGACCCAGTACTTC.

This clone occurred once. The chain uses TRBV7-9 and TRBJ1-5; 7 positions agree with TRBD1. The CDR3 is 15 residues long. V was pared by 5 bases and J by 2 bases, with 6 bases of the junction left unmatched. Germline CDR1 is SEHNR and CDR2 is FQNEAQ (reference sequence). The CDR3 DNA follows: TGTGCCAGCAGCCCCCAGGGGGGCGGCAATCAGCCCCAGCATTTT. The encoded protein is CASSPQGGGNQPQHF.